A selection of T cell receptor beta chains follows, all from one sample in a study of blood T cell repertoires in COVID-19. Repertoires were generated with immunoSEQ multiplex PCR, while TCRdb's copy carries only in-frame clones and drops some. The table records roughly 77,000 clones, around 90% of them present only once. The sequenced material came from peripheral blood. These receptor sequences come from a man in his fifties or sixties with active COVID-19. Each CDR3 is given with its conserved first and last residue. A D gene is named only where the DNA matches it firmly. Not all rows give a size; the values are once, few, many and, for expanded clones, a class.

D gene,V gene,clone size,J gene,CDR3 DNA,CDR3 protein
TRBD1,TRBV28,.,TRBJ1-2,TGTGCCAGCAGCACAGGGGGAAACTATGGCTACACCTTC,CASSTGGNYGYTF
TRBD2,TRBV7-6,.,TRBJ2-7,TGTGCCAGCAGCCCTCAGCCGGGAGGGCCCTACGAGCAGTACTTC,CASSPQPGGPYEQYF
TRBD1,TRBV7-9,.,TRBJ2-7,TGTGCCAGCAGCTCGACAGGGGCAGAGCAGTACTTC,CASSSTGAEQYF
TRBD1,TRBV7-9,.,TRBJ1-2,TGTGCCAGCAGCCGAGACAGGGGATTGGACGGCTACACCTTC,CASSRDRGLDGYTF
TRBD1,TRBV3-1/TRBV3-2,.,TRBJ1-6,TGTGCCAGCAGCCAAGAGCCAGGGGGCGCCCCTGATAATTCACCCCTCCACTTT,CASSQEPGGAPDNSPLHF
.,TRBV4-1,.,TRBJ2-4,TGCGCCAGCAGCCAAGATTTGGGTGGGGCAGGTAAAAACATTCAGTACTTC,CASSQDLGGAGKNIQYF
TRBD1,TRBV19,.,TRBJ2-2,TGTGCCAGTAGTAAAATGGGACAGGACACCGGGGAGCTGTTTTTT,CASSKMGQDTGELFF
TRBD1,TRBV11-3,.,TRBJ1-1,TGTGCCAGCAGCCTAGGACAGGGGGCTAGGGACACTGAAGCTTTCTTT,CASSLGQGARDTEAFF
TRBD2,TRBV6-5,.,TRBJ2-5,TGTGCCAGCAGTTACTCGGCTGCGGGGGGCCAAGAGACCCAGTACTTC,CASSYSAAGGQETQYF
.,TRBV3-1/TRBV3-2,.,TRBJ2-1,TGTGCCAGCAGCCCTCTTTCAGGGACCTACAATGAGCAGTTCTTC,CASSPLSGTYNEQFF
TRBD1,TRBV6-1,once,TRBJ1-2,TGTGCCAGCAGTGTGGAGGCCACAGGGGGCTACTATGGCTACACCTTC,CASSVEATGGYYGYTF
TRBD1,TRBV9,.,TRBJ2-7,TGTGCCAGCAGCGCCACAGGGGTCGTTTACGAGCAGTACTTC,CASSATGVVYEQYF
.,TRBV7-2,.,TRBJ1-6,TGTGCCAGCAGCCAGAATTCACCCCTCCACTTT,CASSQNSPLHF